Given below is one T cell receptor beta chain in context. Its specificity is not known. The source of the sample is a study of T cells in localized non-small cell lung cancer. Overall study results and limits: When the top 100 tumor clones were examined, a median around 61 of them also appeared in the adjacent lung, which was paired and uninvolved. One tumor region alone was sequenced, and heterogeneity therefore remains possible. Uninvolved neighboring lung showed the greatest T cell clonality, exceeding tumor.

Generated by immunoSEQ multiplex PCR, the TCRdb table keeps only in-frame clones and is missing some. This sample has about 59,000 clones, with 85% to 90% found just once. The material was peripheral blood, obtained before any cancer treatment. This TCR derives from a man aged 35-69 years with stage I squamous cell lung carcinoma.

The DNA for the CDR3 is TGTGCCAGCAGCGTAGTGGGGGACAGGGCAAACGAGCAGTACTTC. This translates into CASSVVGDRANEQYF. The V gene is TRBV9, the J gene TRBJ2-7; 9 bases agree with TRBD1. V shed 0 bases and J 5 bases; nucleotides not matched to a gene: 6. CDR3 length: 15 residues. CDR1 and CDR2 from the germline V gene are SGDLS and YYNGEE.